The 30 T cell receptor beta chains reported below all come from one sample, sequenced in a study of Ad26.COV2.S vaccination and SARS-CoV-2 variants. Treatment in this sample: roughly 18 received Ad26.COV2.S at low or high dose, single or two shots; a few received placebo; per-sample allocation not given. Material that was analyzed had been drawn on day 63 after the first vaccine or placebo injection. The protocol was immunoSEQ multiplex PCR, while the TCRdb copy is restricted to in-frame clones and leaves out a portion. In the table there are under 600,000 clones, 80% to 90% of which are singletons. Here the sequenced sample was peripheral blood, taken in a trial of Ad26.COV2.S vaccine versus placebo. Source of these receptors: a person between 18 and 59 years old who received the Ad26.COV2.S COVID-19 vaccine or a placebo.

The rearrangement uses TRBV19 and TRBJ2-7, with TRBD1 matching 7 bases. Germline V CDR1 and CDR2: LNHDA, SQIVND (reference sequence). CDR3 size: 11 residues. This CDR3 reads CATGQYYEQYF. The CDR3 DNA is TGTGCTACGGGACAGTACTACGAGCAGTACTTC.

The chain carries TRBV5-1 and TRBJ2-1, with D uncertain. Trimming shortened V by 0 bases and J by 8 bases, and 6 bases separated the two germline ends. CDR3 size: 12 residues. Per germline, CDR1 SGHRS and CDR2 YFSETQ. The CDR3 is CASSLVLDEQFF. The CDR3 nucleotides read TGCGCCAGCAGCTTGGTACTCGATGAGCAGTTCTTC.

V is TRBV2 and J is TRBJ2-7, with D tentatively TRBD1 (6 bases). This CDR3 spans 11 amino acids. V lost 7 bases, J lost 4 bases, and 8 bases lay in between. Germline V gives CDR1 SNHLY, CDR2 FYNNEI. The CDR3 spells CASKGEYEQYF. CDR3 nucleotides: TGTGCCAGCAAGGGGGAGTACGAGCAGTACTTC.

The J gene is TRBJ1-2, the V gene TRBV29-1; a weak D match, TRBD1 (5 bases). The CDR3 has 12 amino acids. Germline V CDR1 and CDR2: SQVTM, ANQGSEA. Trimming took off 2 bases at V and 4 bases at J, with 8 bases between the two ends. This CDR3 is CSVEQGSYGYTF. DNA for the CDR3: TGCAGCGTTGAACAGGGAAGCTATGGCTACACCTTC.

This clone was detected once. The rearrangement links TRBV25-1 to TRBJ1-1; 7 bases are a match to TRBD1. The CDR3 runs 14 residues. The germline V gene has CDR1 MGHDK and CDR2 SYGVNS. The J segment lost 11 bases and the V segment lost 1 base, leaving 10 bases of the junction unmatched. This chain's CDR3 is CASSELIQTGKAFF. The CDR3 DNA reads as TGTGCCAGCAGTGAATTGATCCAGACAGGGAAGGCTTTCTTT.

V is TRBV27 and J is TRBJ2-5; D is uncertain. The CDR3 spans 12 residues. Germline lookup yields CDR1 MNHEY and CDR2 SMNVEV (reference sequence). Trimming left V 7 bases short and J 0 bases short, with 6 bases between. The CDR3 is CASTPYQETQYF. The CDR3 coding sequence is TGTGCCAGCACCCCGTACCAAGAGACCCAGTACTTC.

The gene calls are TRBV5-1 and TRBJ2-5; no reliable D call. The V gene's germline CDR1 is SGHRS and CDR2 YFSETQ. The V end was cut by 0 bases, the J end by 5 bases, with 11 bases between. There are 14 residues in the CDR3. The CDR3 nucleotides are TGCGCCAGCAGCTTGGGGTTAGGGTCGGAGACCCAGTACTTC. Translated, it gives CASSLGLGSETQYF.

The CDR3 here is CSVEDWRDRGLGYTF. In nucleotides, the CDR3 is TGCAGCGTTGAAGACTGGAGGGACAGGGGGCTGGGCTACACCTTC. V usage is TRBV29-1 and J usage is TRBJ1-2, with 12 bases lining up with TRBD1. The CDR3 contains 15 residues. J gave up 8 bases and V 0 bases, and 7 bases lay outside the gene matches. The V gene's germline CDR1 is SQVTM and CDR2 ANQGSEA.

The rearrangement uses TRBV28 and TRBJ1-5; D ambiguous. Germline-derived CDR1 and CDR2 are MDHEN and SYDVKM. The CDR3 runs to 12 residues. V was clipped by 2 bases and J by 6 bases, with 5 bases between them. CDR3 nucleotides: TGTGCCAGCAGTTTACGGGTTCAGCCCCAGCATTTT. Amino acid sequence: CASSLRVQPQHF.

Only one count was recorded for this clone. The chain carries TRBV29-1 and TRBJ2-3; D gene ambiguous. Germline CDR1 and CDR2: SQVTM and ANQGSEA. Between the trimmed V and J ends, which lost 4 bases and 6 bases, there was a span of 11 bases. There are 12 residues in the CDR3. CDR3 in amino acids: CSVAEVGDTQYF. CDR3 in DNA: TGCAGCGTTGCCGAGGTGGGGGATACGCAGTATTTT.

The V call is TRBV18, the J call TRBJ2-4; 7 bases align to TRBD1. Unmatched junction bases numbered 6, after V lost 0 bases and J lost 4 bases. Germline values: CDR1 KGHSH, CDR2 LQKENI. The CDR3 has 16 residues. The CDR3 DNA is TGTGCCAGCTCACCACCTAAAGGGACAGCGAAAAACATTCAGTACTTC. It is translated as CASSPPKGTAKNIQYF.

The chain links TRBV7-6 to TRBJ2-7; TRBD1 agrees at 12 bases. The trim removed 2 bases at V and 7 bases at J, leaving 18 bases unmatched. The germline V gene encodes CDR1 SGHVS and CDR2 FNYEAQ. There are 19 residues in the CDR3. This CDR3 is CASSLKVSTNRDRGREQYF. The DNA for the CDR3 is TGTGCCAGCAGCTTAAAGGTCTCCACGAACCGGGACAGGGGGCGAGAGCAGTACTTC.

This clone was picked up one time. The DNA of the CDR3 is TGTGCCAGCACCCTGGGGCCCCGGGACAGCGGTAGGAATGAGCAGTTCTTC. It translates to CASTLGPRDSGRNEQFF. The chain uses TRBV7-9 and TRBJ2-1, with 7 bases fitting TRBD1. This CDR3 has 17 residues. Germline V gene lookup returns CDR1 SEHNR and CDR2 FQNEAQ (reference sequence). V was clipped by 7 bases and J by 7 bases; unmatched bases: 19.

This chain joins TRBV7-9 and TRBJ2-7; TRBD2 agrees at 7 bases. Germline CDR1 reads SEHNR; CDR2 reads FQNEAQ (reference sequence). This CDR3 spans 16 amino acids. Germline trimming cut 1 base from V and 0 bases from J; bases unmatched to any gene: 6. The DNA of the CDR3 is TGTGCCAGCAGCTTAGAGGACGGGAGGCCCTCCTACGAGCAGTACTTC. This gives the protein CASSLEDGRPSYEQYF.

The chain joins TRBV3-1 (or the pseudogene TRBV3-2) to TRBJ2-4; the match to TRBD2 covers 7 bases. The CDR3 is made up of 17 amino acids. Trimming cost V 4 bases and J 0 bases; bases outside gene matches: 9. Per the germline V gene, CDR1 is LGHDT and CDR2 is YNNKEL (reference sequence). CDR3 nucleotides: TGTGCCAGCAGCCCGAGAGCGGGACCACTAGCCAAAAACATTCAGTACTTC. This sequence encodes CASSPRAGPLAKNIQYF.

J is TRBJ1-6 and V is TRBV6-1; no reliable D call. The CDR3 has 14 residues. The ends were cut back, 2 bases at V and 7 bases at J, with 9 bases in the middle. Germline V gene sequence: CDR1 MNHNS, CDR2 SASEGT. CDR3 DNA sequence: TGTGCCAGCAGTGAAATGGTCCCAAATTCACCCCTCCACTTT. Translation gives CASSEMVPNSPLHF.

This clone was seen only once. The rearrangement links TRBV7-9 to TRBJ1-6; tentatively, D is TRBD1 (5 bases). Trimming pared 3 bases from V and 10 bases from J, leaving 13 bases between. Germline V gives CDR1 SEHNR, CDR2 FQNEAQ (reference sequence). There are 14 residues in the CDR3. In DNA form, the CDR3 reads TGTGCCAGCAGCTTGACAGAGCTCTCGTCACCCCTCCACTTT. This sequence encodes CASSLTELSSPLHF.

The DNA for the CDR3 is TGCAGTGCTAGAGACCGCCGGGAGCAGTACTTC. Amino acids: CSARDRREQYF. This chain uses TRBV20-1 with TRBJ2-7, with no clear D. The germline V gene encodes CDR1 DFQATT and CDR2 SNEGSKA (reference sequence). CDR3 length: 11 residues. V gave up 0 bases and J gave up 7 bases, with 7 bases separating them.

CDR3 sequence reads: CASSSIQGPLTGELFF. Here the CDR3 DNA reads TGTGCCAGCAGCTCGATACAGGGGCCCCTCACCGGGGAGCTGTTTTTT. The chain recombines TRBV5-4 with TRBJ2-2; TRBD1 matches 7 bases. CDR1 and CDR2 (germline): SGHNT, YYREEE (reference sequence). J gave up 4 bases and V 3 bases, and 9 bases lay outside the gene matches. CDR3 length: 16 amino acids.

The chain couples TRBV7-6 to TRBJ2-1; 7 bases are shared with TRBD1. Germline V gene lookup returns CDR1 SGHVS and CDR2 FNYEAQ. V gave up 5 bases and J gave up 7 bases; unmatched junction bases: 14. This CDR3 comprises 16 residues. The CDR3 sequence: CASSPRQGAKPNEQFF. DNA of the CDR3: TGTGCCAGCAGCCCGAGACAGGGTGCTAAACCTAATGAGCAGTTCTTC.

J is TRBJ2-1 and V is TRBV28, with D perhaps TRBD1 (6 bases). With 5 bases removed from V and 6 bases from J, the gap between germline ends came to 17 bases. Germline CDR1 and CDR2: MDHEN and SYDVKM. This CDR3 is 15 amino acids long. CDR3 loop: CASSQTGTPVNEQFF. As DNA, the CDR3 is TGTGCCAGCAGTCAAACAGGGACACCCGTCAATGAGCAGTTCTTC. Combining the CDR3 with reference TRBV28 and TRBJ2-1 gives the whole variable domain DVKVTQSSRYLVKRTGEKVFLECVQDMDHENMFWYRQDPGLGLRLIYFSYDVKMKEKGDIPEGYSVSREKKERFSLILESASTNQTSMYLCASSQTGTPVNEQFFGPGTRLTVL.

The rearrangement joins TRBV27 to TRBJ2-1; a possible D gene is TRBD1 (5 bases). Trimming cost V 6 bases and J 6 bases, with 18 bases left between them. The CDR3 spans 15 residues. The V gene's germline CDR1 is MNHEY and CDR2 SMNVEV (reference sequence). The CDR3 nucleotides read TGTGCCAGCAGCCCCCAGGGTGCGTTTTCCAATGAGCAGTTCTTC. Translating gives CASSPQGAFSNEQFF.

V usage is TRBV5-6 and J usage is TRBJ2-7; no clear D gene. Germline lookup yields CDR1 SGHDT and CDR2 YYEEEE. This CDR3 has 12 residues. V was pared by 5 bases and J by 7 bases, with 13 bases between. CDR3 protein: CASRDGPREQYF. The CDR3 bases are TGTGCCAGCAGGGACGGACCCCGGGAGCAGTACTTC.

CDR3 region: CASRMQGAHGYTF. In nucleotides, the CDR3 is TGTGCCAGCAGAATGCAGGGTGCGCATGGCTACACCTTC. The chain carries TRBV6-6 and TRBJ1-2; D possibly corresponds to TRBD1 (5 bases). This CDR3 is built from 13 residues. The V end lost 6 bases, the J end lost 6 bases, and 14 bases lay between the germline ends. The V gene's germline CDR1 is MNHNY and CDR2 SVGAGI (reference sequence).

The chain uses TRBV7-9 and TRBJ2-1, with TRBD2 matching over 9 bases. Trimming removed 1 base from V and 10 bases from J; junction bases left unmatched: 17. The CDR3 sequence is 18 residues long. Germline-derived CDR1 and CDR2 are SEHNR and FQNEAQ (reference sequence). CDR3 in DNA: TGTGCCAGCAGCTTAGGGCTGCCTTTGCGGGGGGGCCAGGAAGAGCAGTTCTTC. Translated, it gives CASSLGLPLRGGQEEQFF.

The chain combines TRBV7-9 with TRBJ1-1; TRBD1 matches 10 bases. Germline V CDR1 and CDR2: SEHNR, FQNEAQ (reference sequence). The CDR3 extends over 16 amino acids. The V segment lost 5 bases and the J segment 1 base; nucleotides outside the gene matches: 7. The CDR3: CASSPGTGVRNTEAFF. CDR3 in DNA: TGTGCCAGCAGCCCAGGGACAGGGGTGAGGAACACTGAAGCTTTCTTT.

This chain uses TRBV27 with TRBJ1-2, with 8 bases that match TRBD1. With 0 bases clipped from V and 4 bases from J, the junction kept 4 bases outside the gene matches. CDR3 length: 15 amino acids. Germline V gene sequence: CDR1 MNHEY, CDR2 SMNVEV (reference sequence). Here the CDR3 reads CASSLSTGTGYGYTF. The DNA for the CDR3 is TGTGCCAGCAGTTTATCCACAGGGACAGGCTATGGCTACACCTTC.

This rearrangement joins TRBV3-1 (or the pseudogene TRBV3-2) to TRBJ2-1; D is undetermined. CDR1 is LGHDT, CDR2 YNNKEL, per germline (reference sequence). The V end was cut by 0 bases, the J end by 9 bases, with 12 bases between. This CDR3 has 14 residues. CDR3 loop: CASSQEISSGEQFF. The CDR3 bases are TGTGCCAGCAGCCAAGAAATTTCCTCCGGTGAGCAGTTCTTC.

The chain couples TRBV7-9 to TRBJ2-1, with a tentative D call TRBD2 (6 bases). V was pared by 0 bases and J by 6 bases, with 12 bases between. Per the germline V gene, CDR1 is SEHNR and CDR2 is FQNEAQ (reference sequence). The CDR3 contains 15 residues. The CDR3 coding sequence is TGTGCCAGCAGCTTAGCTTATCACGGGGGCAATGAGCAGTTCTTC. Translation: CASSLAYHGGNEQFF.

The chain uses TRBV18 and TRBJ2-7, with D perhaps TRBD1 or TRBD2 (5 bases each). This CDR3 region has 13 residues. Germline V gene lookup returns CDR1 KGHSH and CDR2 LQKENI. V was pared by 3 bases and J by 2 bases, with 8 bases between. CDR3 coding DNA: TGTGCCAGCTCACCCGGGGCCACCTACGAGCAGTACTTC. It translates to CASSPGATYEQYF.